Listed below are T cell receptor beta chains from one sample, sequenced in a study of early T cells in non-severe SARS-CoV-2 infection. From the 5' RACE reads, TCRdb called clonotypes with MiXCR, one entry per CDR3 protein. The table lists tens of thousands of distinct CDR3 sequences, over 20% of them singletons. The material sequenced was whole blood, taken at baseline. The receptor source for this set is an adult who was a healthcare worker with PCR-confirmed SARS-CoV-2 infection or an uninfected control (not recorded which). Each CDR3 is given with its conserved first and last residue. A D gene is named only where the DNA matches it firmly. Size is stated for part of the rows, as once, few or many counts, or as a class when the clone is expanded.

j_gene: TRBJ1-1
d_gene: -
abundance: -
v_gene: TRBV11-2
CDR3nt: TGTGCCAGCAGCGACCCTTTTGGTGAAGCTTTCTTT
CDR3aa: CASSDPFGEAFF

j_gene: TRBJ2-6
d_gene: -
abundance: few
v_gene: TRBV7-8
CDR3nt: TGTGCCAGCAGCTTCGACACTACCTCTGGGGCCAACGTCCTGACTTTC
CDR3aa: CASSFDTTSGANVLTF

j_gene: TRBJ1-1
d_gene: -
abundance: -
v_gene: TRBV21-1
CDR3nt: TGTGCCAGCAGCAGGCAATTTCAGATCGGGAACACTGAAGCTTTCTTT
CDR3aa: CASSRQFQIGNTEAFF

j_gene: TRBJ2-2
d_gene: -
abundance: -
v_gene: TRBV29-1
CDR3nt: TGCAGCGTTGTTAAGTCTGCCGGGGAGCTGTTTTTT
CDR3aa: CSVVKSAGELFF

j_gene: TRBJ2-3
d_gene: -
abundance: -
v_gene: TRBV5-1
CDR3nt: TGCGCCAGCAGCTGGAACTCCGGAGATACGCAGTATTTT
CDR3aa: CASSWNSGDTQYF

j_gene: TRBJ1-3
d_gene: -
abundance: few
v_gene: TRBV19
CDR3nt: TGTGCCAGTAGTATCGGGGAGATCGGAAACACCATATATTTT
CDR3aa: CASSIGEIGNTIYF

j_gene: TRBJ1-5
d_gene: -
abundance: -
v_gene: TRBV19
CDR3nt: TGTGCCAGCACCCGGACACCTTTCGAAATTTATCAGCCCCAGCATTTT
CDR3aa: CASTRTPFEIYQPQHF

j_gene: TRBJ2-7
d_gene: -
abundance: few
v_gene: TRBV18
CDR3nt: TGTGCCAGCTCAAAGGACGACAGTAACCTCTACGAGCAGTACTTC
CDR3aa: CASSKDDSNLYEQYF

j_gene: TRBJ2-7
d_gene: -
abundance: -
v_gene: TRBV15
CDR3nt: TGTGCCACCAAAGCGCAACACAGTAACCTCTACGAGCAGTACTTC
CDR3aa: CATKAQHSNLYEQYF

j_gene: TRBJ2-7
d_gene: TRBD1
abundance: -
v_gene: TRBV5-1
CDR3nt: TGCGCCAGCAGCCAAGGACAGGGCACCTACGAGCAGTACTTC
CDR3aa: CASSQGQGTYEQYF

j_gene: TRBJ1-1
d_gene: TRBD1
abundance: -
v_gene: TRBV7-6
CDR3nt: TGTGCCAGCAGCTTGACGGGACAGGGGATTGGCACTGAAGCTTTCTTT
CDR3aa: CASSLTGQGIGTEAFF

j_gene: TRBJ2-3
d_gene: -
abundance: few
v_gene: TRBV12-3/TRBV12-4
CDR3nt: TGTGCCAGCAGCCTCGCACAGAGCACAGATACGCAGTATTTT
CDR3aa: CASSLAQSTDTQYF

j_gene: TRBJ2-1
d_gene: TRBD2
abundance: -
v_gene: TRBV19
CDR3nt: TGTGCCAGTAGTATAGAGGCTAGCGGGGGGTTCAATGAGCAGTTCTTC
CDR3aa: CASSIEASGGFNEQFF

j_gene: TRBJ2-3
d_gene: TRBD2
abundance: -
v_gene: TRBV2
CDR3nt: TGTGCCAGCTCGAGGGCGGGGGGAGGCACAGATACGCAGTATTTT
CDR3aa: CASSRAGGGTDTQYF

j_gene: TRBJ1-1
d_gene: -
abundance: many
v_gene: TRBV2
CDR3nt: TGTGCCAGCAGTCAACAGCCCGAGGGAGCTTTCTTT
CDR3aa: CASSQQPEGAFF

j_gene: TRBJ2-5
d_gene: TRBD2
abundance: few
v_gene: TRBV19
CDR3nt: TGTGCCAGTAGTATCGGGACTACCTCCCAAGAGACCCAGTACTTC
CDR3aa: CASSIGTTSQETQYF

j_gene: TRBJ1-5
d_gene: -
abundance: few
v_gene: TRBV18
CDR3nt: TGTGCCAGCTCGAGGGAACATAGCAATCAGCCCCAGCATTTT
CDR3aa: CASSREHSNQPQHF

j_gene: TRBJ2-3
d_gene: TRBD2
abundance: -
v_gene: TRBV12-3/TRBV12-4
CDR3nt: TGTGCCAGCAGTCCCCGGACTAGCGGTTGGACAGATACGCAGTATTTT
CDR3aa: CASSPRTSGWTDTQYF

j_gene: TRBJ2-1
d_gene: -
abundance: many
v_gene: TRBV19
CDR3nt: TGTGCCAGTAGTATGGCCCCAGGAGGTGAGCAGTTCTTC
CDR3aa: CASSMAPGGEQFF

j_gene: TRBJ2-5
d_gene: TRBD2
abundance: many
v_gene: TRBV2
CDR3nt: TGTGCCAGCGAGCGGGGGACCCTTACCGAGACCCAGTACTTC
CDR3aa: CASERGTLTETQYF

j_gene: TRBJ2-3
d_gene: -
abundance: -
v_gene: TRBV6-5
CDR3nt: TGTGCCAGCAGTCATACCTCAGGGGGGCCAAAAGATACGCAGTATTTT
CDR3aa: CASSHTSGGPKDTQYF

j_gene: TRBJ2-2
d_gene: TRBD2
abundance: few
v_gene: TRBV14
CDR3nt: TGTGCCAGCAGCCGACTAGCGGGAAACACCGGGGAGCTGTTTTTT
CDR3aa: CASSRLAGNTGELFF

j_gene: TRBJ2-7
d_gene: -
abundance: -
v_gene: TRBV7-2
CDR3nt: TGTGCCAGCAGCCAGACACCGGGCTACGAGCAGTACTTC
CDR3aa: CASSQTPGYEQYF

j_gene: TRBJ1-3
d_gene: -
abundance: -
v_gene: TRBV12-3/TRBV12-4
CDR3nt: TGTGCCAGCAGTTTCGAAGCGTTCTCTGGAAACACCATATATTTT
CDR3aa: CASSFEAFSGNTIYF

j_gene: TRBJ1-2
d_gene: -
abundance: -
v_gene: TRBV12-3/TRBV12-4
CDR3nt: TGTGCCAGCAGTTTTGGGGGATCTGTCTATGGCTACACCTTC
CDR3aa: CASSFGGSVYGYTF

j_gene: TRBJ2-7
d_gene: -
abundance: -
v_gene: TRBV3-1
CDR3nt: TGTGCCAGCAAGGGGAGTTCCCCCTACGAGCAGTACTTC
CDR3aa: CASKGSSPYEQYF

j_gene: TRBJ2-3
d_gene: -
abundance: -
v_gene: TRBV20-1
CDR3nt: TGCAGTGCTAGCGGGCCGACAGATACGCAGTATTTT
CDR3aa: CSASGPTDTQYF

j_gene: TRBJ1-2
d_gene: -
abundance: -
v_gene: TRBV5-1
CDR3nt: TGCGCCAGCAGCCCCCAGGGGCGCGAGTATGGCTACACCTTC
CDR3aa: CASSPQGREYGYTF

j_gene: TRBJ1-1
d_gene: -
abundance: few
v_gene: TRBV18
CDR3nt: TGTGCCAGCTCACCACCCGAGACAGGTGGAGCCACTGAAGCTTTCTTT
CDR3aa: CASSPPETGGATEAFF

j_gene: TRBJ2-4
d_gene: -
abundance: few
v_gene: TRBV18
CDR3nt: TGTGCCAGCTCACCACACCCCCCGGGCTCCTTAGCCAAAAACATTCAGTACTTC
CDR3aa: CASSPHPPGSLAKNIQYF

j_gene: TRBJ2-5
d_gene: -
abundance: few
v_gene: TRBV9
CDR3nt: TGTGCCAGCAGCGTAGGTGGGGGCCGGGAGACCCAGTACTTC
CDR3aa: CASSVGGGRETQYF

j_gene: TRBJ1-4
d_gene: TRBD1
abundance: -
v_gene: TRBV4-1
CDR3nt: TGCGCCAGCAGCCTTACAGGGGTAGCTAGCGAAAAACTGTTTTTT
CDR3aa: CASSLTGVASEKLFF

j_gene: TRBJ1-1
d_gene: -
abundance: few
v_gene: TRBV20-1
CDR3nt: TGCAGTGCCTCTATGTGGGACACTGAAGCTTTCTTT
CDR3aa: CSASMWDTEAFF

j_gene: TRBJ2-1
d_gene: -
abundance: few
v_gene: TRBV4-1
CDR3nt: TGCGCCAGCAGCCAAGAGGAGAGGGCATATGAGCAGTTCTTC
CDR3aa: CASSQEERAYEQFF

j_gene: TRBJ2-7
d_gene: -
abundance: -
v_gene: TRBV27
CDR3nt: TGTGCCAGCAGTTTCTCCTTCGGCTCCCAATTCTACGAGCAGTACTTC
CDR3aa: CASSFSFGSQFYEQYF

j_gene: TRBJ1-1
d_gene: -
abundance: -
v_gene: TRBV6-6
CDR3nt: TGTGCCAGCAGTCTTACGGGGTGGGGGAACACTGAAGTTTTCTTT
CDR3aa: CASSLTGWGNTEVFF

j_gene: TRBJ1-1
d_gene: -
abundance: once
v_gene: TRBV12-3/TRBV12-4
CDR3nt: TGTGCCAGCAGTCCTCTTAGCGAGGGCACTGAAGCTTTCTTT
CDR3aa: CASSPLSEGTEAFF

j_gene: TRBJ1-1
d_gene: -
abundance: many
v_gene: TRBV10-3
CDR3nt: TGTGCCATCAGATCCGCGGGGGAAGCTTTCTTT
CDR3aa: CAIRSAGEAFF

j_gene: TRBJ2-1
d_gene: -
abundance: few
v_gene: TRBV4-1
CDR3nt: TGCGCCAGCAGCCAAGTCACCGGCCATGAGCAGTTCTTC
CDR3aa: CASSQVTGHEQFF

j_gene: TRBJ2-5
d_gene: -
abundance: -
v_gene: TRBV5-4
CDR3nt: TGTGCCAGCAGCTTTCTATTCCAAGAGACCCAGTACTTC
CDR3aa: CASSFLFQETQYF

j_gene: TRBJ2-5
d_gene: TRBD1
abundance: -
v_gene: TRBV12-3/TRBV12-4
CDR3nt: TGTGCCAGCAGCGGGACAGTTTGGCGGGAGACCCAGTACTTC
CDR3aa: CASSGTVWRETQYF

j_gene: TRBJ1-5
d_gene: TRBD1
abundance: -
v_gene: TRBV30
CDR3nt: TGTGCCTGGGGGGACAGTATGAATCAGCCCCAGCATTTT
CDR3aa: CAWGDSMNQPQHF

j_gene: TRBJ2-2
d_gene: -
abundance: many
v_gene: TRBV3-1
CDR3nt: TGTGCCAGCAGCCAACAGGGAAGGATTGGAGGCACCGGGGAGCTGTTTTTT
CDR3aa: CASSQQGRIGGTGELFF

j_gene: TRBJ2-1
d_gene: -
abundance: few
v_gene: TRBV12-3/TRBV12-4
CDR3nt: TGTGCCAGCAGTTTTGGCACCAACTACAATGAGCAGTTCTTC
CDR3aa: CASSFGTNYNEQFF

j_gene: TRBJ2-3
d_gene: TRBD1
abundance: -
v_gene: TRBV12-5
CDR3nt: TGTGCTAGTGGTTTGGGGACAGGGGGCTCCGGTACAGATACGCAGTATTTT
CDR3aa: CASGLGTGGSGTDTQYF

j_gene: TRBJ2-7
d_gene: -
abundance: few
v_gene: TRBV3-1
CDR3nt: TGTGCCAGCAGCCAATACCGGCAGGGGATCTCCGAGCAGTACTTC
CDR3aa: CASSQYRQGISEQYF

j_gene: TRBJ1-2
d_gene: -
abundance: -
v_gene: TRBV12-3/TRBV12-4
CDR3nt: TGTGCCAGCAGTTTAGCGTTTCATGGCTACACCTTC
CDR3aa: CASSLAFHGYTF

j_gene: TRBJ2-5
d_gene: -
abundance: -
v_gene: TRBV4-1
CDR3nt: TGCGCCAGCAGCTTAGAGGGGGGGCGAAGAGAGACCCAGTACTTC
CDR3aa: CASSLEGGRRETQYF

j_gene: TRBJ1-4
d_gene: -
abundance: few
v_gene: TRBV18
CDR3nt: TGTGCCAGCTCGACCGGAGGGTTCAACGAAAAACTGTTTTTT
CDR3aa: CASSTGGFNEKLFF

j_gene: TRBJ2-4
d_gene: -
abundance: -
v_gene: TRBV11-3
CDR3nt: TGTGCCAGCAGCCCCAGGGACCTGGTCGGCATTCAGTACTTC
CDR3aa: CASSPRDLVGIQYF

j_gene: TRBJ2-7
d_gene: -
abundance: few
v_gene: TRBV10-3
CDR3nt: TGTGCCATCGCCCCCTCCAGGAAGCCCTACGAGCAGTACTTC
CDR3aa: CAIAPSRKPYEQYF

j_gene: TRBJ1-1
d_gene: -
abundance: few
v_gene: TRBV12-3/TRBV12-4
CDR3nt: TGTGCCAGCAGTTTCGGGGGTAGAGCGGCTGAAGCTTTCTTT
CDR3aa: CASSFGGRAAEAFF

j_gene: TRBJ1-3
d_gene: -
abundance: -
v_gene: TRBV3-1
CDR3nt: TGTGCCAGCAGCCAAAGCGACCTAAGGCCTGGAAACACCATATATTTT
CDR3aa: CASSQSDLRPGNTIYF

j_gene: TRBJ2-3
d_gene: -
abundance: few
v_gene: TRBV2
CDR3nt: TGTGCCACCCACCGGACTCCAGATACGCAGTATTTT
CDR3aa: CATHRTPDTQYF

j_gene: TRBJ1-2
d_gene: TRBD1
abundance: many
v_gene: TRBV6-6
CDR3nt: TGTGCCAGCAGTTACGATGGGGCAGGGGGCAATGGCTACACCTTC
CDR3aa: CASSYDGAGGNGYTF

j_gene: TRBJ2-1
d_gene: -
abundance: few
v_gene: TRBV20-1
CDR3nt: TGCAGTGCAGACTTCAACTCCTACAATGAGCAGTTCTTC
CDR3aa: CSADFNSYNEQFF